This T cell receptor (beta chain) appears in the sequencing data of a study of blood T cell repertoires in COVID-19. Study information: The analysed material was cDNA or gDNA that came from T cells, B-cell-depleted T cells, or PBMCs.

As originally analysed: Researchers report that nucleated cell counts were estimated from reference gene primer amplification. The method was immunoSEQ multiplex PCR; TCRdb's version includes in-frame clones alone and lacks a portion of them. V and J calls and clone size are those listed in that table; D and trimming were worked out from the DNA. The sample records roughly 31,000 clones, approximately 87% being singletons. Sequenced sample: peripheral blood. This receptor was obtained from a human donor with active COVID-19. The donor label of this sample is uncertain.

DNA of the CDR3: TGCGCCAGCAGCCTGACAGCATACAATGAGCAGTTCTTC. This translates into CASSLTAYNEQFF. The V gene is TRBV4-1, the J gene TRBJ2-1, with D maybe TRBD1 (5 bases). Germline CDR1 and CDR2: MGHRA and YSYEKL. This CDR3 region has 13 residues. V lost 4 bases to trimming and J lost 4 bases, with 8 bases between them.